This TCR beta chain was recovered during a study of T cell responses to AZD1222 COVID-19 vaccine. Points from the study as a whole: None of the repertoires were sampled until the peak T cell response had passed.

Of note for this clone: Its antigen is currently unknown.

Libraries were prepared by immunoSEQ multiplex PCR; TCRdb keeps only in-frame clonotypes and omits some of them. The sample records about 130,000 clones, roughly 93% being singletons. The junction had 7 bases not matched to a gene; V was cut back by 3 bases and J by 3 bases. This CDR3 is built from 15 residues. Germline V lookup: CDR1 LNHDA, CDR2 SQIVND (reference sequence). The source is an adult in good health. The chain uses TRBV19 and TRBJ2-7; 8 bases map to TRBD2. Sequencing was performed on peripheral blood, taken on day 0 of AZD1222 vaccination. The CDR3 sequence: CASSIVSGGGYEQYF. CDR3 sequence (DNA): TGTGCCAGTAGTATCGTCTCCGGGGGGGGCTACGAGCAGTACTTC.